The 30 T cell receptor beta chains below were found in one sample sequenced in a study of CD8 T cells in ankylosing spondylitis. No antigen has been identified for these receptors. TCRdb re-called the 5' RACE reads through MiXCR, storing one row per CDR3 protein. The data contain 200,000 to 250,000 distinct CDR3 sequences, about 7% of them singletons. The study's findings and limits: Apparently characteristic of ankylosing spondylitis blood was a TCR beta motif (fewer than ten highly homologous variants).

Sequences were obtained from blood, either unsorted or a sorted T cell fraction (not recorded which). All receptors come from a male donor with ankylosing spondylitis.

This clonotype was seen many times. The chain employs TRBV6-5 and TRBJ2-7, with 8 bases identical to TRBD1. Trimming at V came to 0 bases and at J to 4 bases, leaving 5 bases not matched to a gene. Germline assignment: CDR1 MNHEY and CDR2 SVGAGI. The CDR3 sequence is 15 residues long. CDR3 loop: CASSYSGTGPYEQYF. The CDR3 nucleotides read TGTGCCAGCAGTTACTCAGGGACAGGACCTTACGAGCAGTACTTC.

This clonotype was counted at least ten times. The rearrangement links TRBV5-5 to TRBJ1-3; D remains unclear. Germline V gene sequence: CDR1 SGHKS, CDR2 YYEKEE (reference sequence). The CDR3 length is 15 residues. V lost 3 bases, J lost 3 bases, and 13 bases lay in between. This CDR3 is CASSYRSYFGNTIYF. The CDR3 nucleotides are TGTGCCAGCAGCTATCGATCGTACTTTGGAAACACCATATATTTT. Full variable domain (remainder filled in from reference TRBV5-5 and TRBJ1-3): DAGVTQSPTHLIKTRGQQVTLRCSPISGHKSVSWYQQVLGQGPQFIFQYYEKEERGRGNFPDRFSARQFPNYSSELNVNALLLGDSALYLCASSYRSYFGNTIYFGEGSWLTVV.

This clonotype has a count of ten or more. The chain joins TRBV5-1 to TRBJ1-1; perhaps TRBD1 as D (6 bases). This CDR3 contains 14 residues. V dropped 1 base and J dropped 7 bases, with 14 bases sitting between them. Germline V gene data show CDR1 as SGHRS and CDR2 as YFSETQ. The CDR3 DNA reads as TGCGCCAGCAGCTTGTCCGACAGGAAGGTTGAAGCTTTCTTT. Translating it yields CASSLSDRKVEAFF.

This clonotype was found a few times. This chain links TRBV7-9 with TRBJ2-7, with D perhaps matching TRBD2 (5 bases). CDR3 length equals 15 residues. V dropped 0 bases and J dropped 0 bases, with 9 bases sitting between them. CDR1 is SEHNR and CDR2 is FQNEAQ in the germline V gene (reference sequence). CDR3 DNA sequence: TGTGCCAGCAGCTTAGCGGGAGCGCCCTCCTACGAGCAGTACTTC. As protein: CASSLAGAPSYEQYF. The full variable domain, its missing parts supplied by reference TRBV7-9 and TRBJ2-7, is DTGVSQNPRHKITKRGQNVTFRCDPISEHNRLYWYRQTLGQGPEFLTYFQNEAQLEKSRLLSDRFSAERPKGSFSTLEIQRTEQGDSAMYLCASSLAGAPSYEQYFGPGTRLTVT.

This clonotype occurred many times. The chain carries TRBV9 and TRBJ2-3; no reliable D call. Trimming took off 0 bases at V and 6 bases at J, with 8 bases between the two ends. Per germline, CDR1 SGDLS and CDR2 YYNGEE. The CDR3 has 13 residues. This CDR3 reads CASSVDLTDTQYF. CDR3 DNA sequence: TGTGCCAGCAGCGTAGATCTCACCGATACGCAGTATTTT.

The CDR3 spells CASSRRIYEQYF. In DNA, the CDR3 is TGTGCCAGCAGCCGCCGGATCTACGAGCAGTACTTC. V is TRBV7-9 and J is TRBJ2-7; D is ambiguous. V lost 5 bases to trimming and J lost 3 bases, with 8 bases between them. CDR3 length: 12 residues. Germline assignment: CDR1 SEHNR and CDR2 FQNEAQ (reference sequence).

This clonotype was counted only a few times. The V gene is TRBV6-1, the J gene TRBJ2-3, with D possibly matching TRBD2 (5 bases). Trimming removed 6 bases from V and 2 bases from J, with 18 bases in between. Germline loops: CDR1 MNHNS, CDR2 SASEGT. CDR3 size: 16 residues. CDR3 protein: CASRSTSGPLTDTQYF. In nucleotides, the CDR3 is TGTGCCAGCAGGTCGACAAGCGGACCCCTCACAGATACGCAGTATTTT.

This clonotype was detected only a few times. A much larger clone sits a single nucleotide away, making a read error possible. This CDR3 fails to terminate in the conserved phenylalanine or tryptophan, so it likely reflects a read error. This chain uses TRBV20-1 with TRBJ2-7, with unresolved D. CDR3 size: 10 residues. V was trimmed by 3 bases and J by 1 base, leaving 1 base between them. Germline V gene lookup returns CDR1 DFQATT and CDR2 SNEGSKA (reference sequence). CDR3 sequence: CSASSYEQYL. CDR3 nucleotides: TGCAGTGCTAGTTCCTACGAGCAGTACCTC.

V gene TRBV7-2 combines with J gene TRBJ2-7; TRBD2 matches at 7 bases. Germline lookup yields CDR1 SGHTA and CDR2 FQGNSA. This CDR3 contains 17 residues. V lost 1 base, J lost 0 bases, and 9 bases stayed unmatched. As DNA, the CDR3 is TGTGCCAGCAGCTTAGGCCGGGGCGGGAGAGTCTCCTACGAGCAGTACTTC. This sequence encodes CASSLGRGGRVSYEQYF.

The sample holds a few counts of this clonotype. CDR3 DNA: TGTGCCAGCACCCCGTATCTAGAAACCTACAATGAGCAGTTCTTC. It encodes CASTPYLETYNEQFF. The chain carries TRBV7-8 and TRBJ2-1; D is ambiguous. This CDR3 contains 15 residues. CDR1 and CDR2 (germline): SGHVS, FQNEAQ. The V end was cut by 7 bases, the J end by 2 bases, with 15 bases between.

This clonotype was seen many times. This chain uses TRBV28 with TRBJ2-3; TRBD2 might be the D (5 bases). Germline lookup yields CDR1 MDHEN and CDR2 SYDVKM. The V end was cut by 8 bases, the J end by 4 bases, with 16 bases between. The CDR3 is 14 amino acids. The CDR3 coding sequence is TGTGCCAGCCGTCATCGAGGGTTCGCAGATACGCAGTATTTT. Residues: CASRHRGFADTQYF.

The sample holds many counts of this clonotype. This chain connects TRBV7-3 to TRBJ1-1, with TRBD1 as a possible D gene (6 bases). V lost 5 bases to trimming and J lost 4 bases, with 11 bases between them. Per germline, CDR1 SGHTA and CDR2 FQGTGA. The CDR3 contains 13 residues. The CDR3 bases are TGTGCCAGCAGCCCAACAGGGATCACTGAAGCTTTCTTT. This translates into CASSPTGITEAFF.

This clonotype came up many times. This chain links TRBV6-5 with TRBJ2-3, with a tentative D call TRBD2 (6 bases). Germline CDR1 is MNHEY and CDR2 is SVGAGI. This CDR3 comprises 14 residues. V lost 2 bases, J lost 5 bases, and 11 bases lay in between. The CDR3 sequence: CASSYTGDVDTQYF. In DNA, the CDR3 is TGTGCCAGCAGTTACACGGGGGACGTAGATACGCAGTATTTT.

This clonotype was counted between two and nine times. V gene TRBV4-3 combines with J gene TRBJ1-5, with D unclear. This CDR3 comprises 16 residues. CDR1 and CDR2 (germline): LGHNA, YSLEER. V was shortened by 0 bases and J by 5 bases, with 14 bases between the two germline ends. The CDR3 protein is CASSQDLSRPYQPQHF. CDR3 nucleotides: TGCGCCAGCAGCCAAGATCTCTCGAGGCCCTATCAGCCCCAGCATTTT.

This clonotype showed up just a few times. As DNA, the CDR3 is TGTGCCAGCAGCCAAGTTACTAGCGGGAGGGCCGGGGAGACCCAGTACTTC. Residues: CASSQVTSGRAGETQYF. This chain links TRBV4-2 with TRBJ2-5, with 13 bases fitting TRBD2. V lost 1 base, J lost 5 bases, and 7 bases stayed unmatched. The CDR3 is made up of 17 amino acids. The V gene's germline CDR1 is LGHNA and CDR2 YNFKEQ.

This clonotype was found many times. The chain carries TRBV7-6 and TRBJ2-3, with D uncertain. Germline CDR1 is SGHVS and CDR2 is FNYEAQ. The CDR3 is 13 residues long. Trimming pared 1 base from V and 3 bases from J, leaving 5 bases between. This CDR3 is CASSLGWTDTQYF. Here the CDR3 DNA reads TGTGCCAGCAGCTTAGGATGGACAGATACGCAGTATTTT.

The chain carries TRBV29-1 and TRBJ2-1; possibly TRBD2 for D (6 bases). Germline assignment: CDR1 SQVTM and CDR2 ANQGSEA. V was pared by 0 bases and J by 4 bases, with 16 bases between. This CDR3 contains 16 residues. The CDR3 sequence: CSVEDPEEGIYNEQFF. The DNA of the CDR3 is TGCAGCGTTGAAGATCCCGAGGAGGGGATTTACAATGAGCAGTTCTTC.

This rearrangement joins TRBV9 to TRBJ2-2; possible D gene TRBD1, 5 bases. The CDR3 loop spans 15 amino acids. V lost 0 bases, J lost 7 bases, and 13 bases lay in between. Germline values: CDR1 SGDLS, CDR2 YYNGEE. CDR3 DNA: TGTGCCAGCAGCGTAGGTAATGGGGCCGGCGGGGAGCTGTTTTTT. It encodes CASSVGNGAGGELFF.

In its sample, this clonotype was seen many times. This chain's CDR3 is CASSGQDYSPLHF. The DNA of the CDR3 is TGTGCCAGCAGTGGACAGGATTATTCACCCCTCCACTTT. The rearrangement links TRBV25-1 to TRBJ1-6; D possibly corresponds to TRBD1 (6 bases). Germline V gene sequence: CDR1 MGHDK, CDR2 SYGVNS. Trimming left V 4 bases short and J 8 bases short, with 9 bases between. The CDR3 is 13 amino acids.

This clonotype appeared many times. This chain joins TRBV6-2 or TRBV6-3 and TRBJ2-1, with 13 bases fitting TRBD2. V lost 3 bases and J lost 7; bases outside the gene matches: 6. The germline V gene encodes CDR1 MNHEY and CDR2 SVGEGT. The CDR3 totals 16 residues. The CDR3 coding sequence is TGTGCCAGCAGTTATCGGACTAGCGGGAGATGGAATGAGCAGTTCTTC. Protein: CASSYRTSGRWNEQFF.

This clonotype came up many times. The rearrangement links TRBV20-1 to TRBJ2-2, with 8 bases fitting TRBD1. Per germline, CDR1 DFQATT and CDR2 SNEGSKA (reference sequence). V trimming: 6 bases; J trimming: 6 bases; junction bases outside the gene matches: 6. The CDR3 is made up of 13 amino acids. The CDR3 nucleotides read TGCAGTGCCAGACAGGGGTTCGCCGGGGAGCTGTTTTTT. Amino acid sequence: CSARQGFAGELFF.

This clonotype came up many times. The rearrangement links TRBV5-1 to TRBJ1-1, with D unclear. Deletions cut 0 bases from V and 1 base from J, with 13 bases between. Germline V gives CDR1 SGHRS, CDR2 YFSETQ. CDR3 length: 16 amino acids. CDR3 sequence: CASSLALYGKNTEAFF. The CDR3, as DNA: TGCGCCAGCAGCTTGGCCCTTTATGGGAAGAACACTGAAGCTTTCTTT.

This clonotype showed up just a few times. The chain uses TRBV4-3 and TRBJ2-7; 14 nucleotides align to TRBD2. This CDR3 contains 15 residues. In germline, CDR1 is LGHNA, CDR2 YSLEER. The junction had 7 bases not matched to a gene; V was cut back by 0 bases and J by 12 bases. This chain's CDR3 is CASSQEVGLAGVRYF. The CDR3 nucleotides are TGCGCCAGCAGCCAAGAAGTGGGACTAGCGGGAGTCAGGTACTTC.

The chain joins TRBV20-1 to TRBJ2-7; TRBD2 matches at 14 bases. Germline-derived CDR1 and CDR2 are DFQATT and SNEGSKA (reference sequence). The ends lost 5 bases at V and 4 bases at J; junction bases unmatched: 7. The length of the CDR3 is 15 residues. The CDR3: CSAFGTSGSPYEQYF. The CDR3 DNA is TGCAGTGCTTTCGGGACTAGCGGGAGCCCTTACGAGCAGTACTTC.

The sample holds a few counts of this clonotype. The V call is TRBV5-5, the J call TRBJ1-5, with D unclear. The germline V and J ends were trimmed by 1 base and 0 bases, with 5 bases remaining between them. From germline, CDR1 is SGHKS and CDR2 YYEKEE (reference sequence). This CDR3 has 14 residues. The CDR3 here is CASSLYISNQPQHF. The CDR3 bases are TGTGCCAGCAGCTTGTATATTAGCAATCAGCCCCAGCATTTT.

This sequence joins TRBV4-2 and TRBJ1-6; D not resolved. V was cut by 4 bases and J by 14 bases, with 21 bases left in between. This CDR3 is 15 amino acids long. CDR1 and CDR2 from the germline V gene are LGHNA and YNFKEQ. CDR3 loop: CASSLTQDGREALHF. CDR3 in DNA: TGTGCCAGCAGCCTGACCCAGGACGGACGCGAGGCCCTCCACTTT.

This clonotype was counted at least ten times. This chain joins TRBV6-2 or TRBV6-3 and TRBJ1-5; 8 nucleotides match TRBD1. Per germline, CDR1 MNHEY and CDR2 SVGEGT. V shed 2 bases, J shed 6 bases, and the junction held 6 bases outside the gene matches. The CDR3 loop spans 15 amino acids. The CDR3 coding sequence is TGTGCCAGCAGTTACGTTCAGGGGGCAGGTCAGCCCCAGCATTTT. Its protein product is CASSYVQGAGQPQHF.

This clonotype was seen more than once but under ten times. The J gene is TRBJ2-1, the V gene TRBV28; D might be TRBD2 (6 bases). This CDR3 comprises 16 residues. Germline V CDR1 and CDR2: MDHEN, SYDVKM. V lost 5 bases, J lost 0 bases, and 14 bases lay in between. The DNA of the CDR3 is TGTGCCAGCAGTACCTTAGCGGAGAGCTCCTACAATGAGCAGTTCTTC. Translation: CASSTLAESSYNEQFF.

This clonotype was seen ten or more times. This chain uses TRBV27 with TRBJ2-1; no firm D call. The CDR3 is made up of 15 amino acids. In germline, CDR1 is MNHEY, CDR2 SMNVEV (reference sequence). Trimming shortened V by 0 bases and J by 4 bases, and 10 bases separated the two germline ends. The DNA of the CDR3 is TGTGCCAGCAGTTTATCCCCCAAAAAGTACAATGAGCAGTTCTTC. Its protein product is CASSLSPKKYNEQFF.

The rearrangement uses TRBV4-3 and TRBJ2-3; no clear D gene. CDR1 and CDR2 (germline): LGHNA, YSLEER. V was trimmed by 5 bases and J by 5 bases, leaving 14 bases between them. The CDR3 spans 14 residues. CDR3 amino acids: CASSFTINEDTQYF. The CDR3 DNA reads as TGCGCCAGCAGCTTTACTATCAATGAAGATACGCAGTATTTT.